These T cell receptor beta chains were read from a single sample in a study of T-cell memory formation after mild COVID-19. Using its own MiXCR run on the 5' RACE reads, TCRdb lists one record per CDR3 protein. Here the sample spans about 410,000 distinct CDR3 sequences, 20% to 30% being singletons. What was sequenced was PBMCs or a T cell subset sorted from them (not recorded which). All receptors derive from an adult woman who had mild COVID-19 (a few samples of this study predate the infection). Cell type and time point are not known. CDR3s include the opening cysteine and the closing phenylalanine or tryptophan. The D gene is left open where the match is weak. The size of a clone is reported for some rows only, either as once, few or many, or as a class for expanded clones.

d_gene: TRBD1; j_gene: TRBJ1-4; v_gene: TRBV6-5; abundance: .; CDR3nt: TGTGCCAGCAGTTACGTGAGGGGGCAGGATGAAAAACTGTTTTTT; CDR3aa: CASSYVRGQDEKLFF
d_gene: .; j_gene: TRBJ2-6; v_gene: TRBV7-6; abundance: few; CDR3nt: TGTGCCAGCAGCTTAGTGGGCAGGCTTCTCCACTCTGGGGCCAACGTCCTGACTTTC; CDR3aa: CASSLVGRLLHSGANVLTF
d_gene: .; j_gene: TRBJ2-1; v_gene: TRBV5-1; abundance: few; CDR3nt: TGCGCCAGCAGCTTCATGGGGGGCGGTGAGCAGTTCTTC; CDR3aa: CASSFMGGGEQFF
d_gene: TRBD1; j_gene: TRBJ2-7; v_gene: TRBV25-1; abundance: few; CDR3nt: TGTGCCAGCAGTGGGACAGGGACCTACGAGCAGTACTTC; CDR3aa: CASSGTGTYEQYF
d_gene: .; j_gene: TRBJ2-3; v_gene: TRBV7-9; abundance: .; CDR3nt: TGTGCCAGCAGCCGCGGAGGAGGGAAAGGGGGCACAGATACGCAGTATTTT; CDR3aa: CASSRGGGKGGTDTQYF
d_gene: .; j_gene: TRBJ1-1; v_gene: TRBV5-1; abundance: .; CDR3nt: TGCGCCAGCAGCTTGGCCCTAGGGGCCGCGAACACTGAAGCTTTCTTT; CDR3aa: CASSLALGAANTEAFF
d_gene: .; j_gene: TRBJ2-6; v_gene: TRBV5-6; abundance: .; CDR3nt: TGTGCCAGCAGCTTGGAGGGGGCTGGGGCCAACGTCCTGACTTTC; CDR3aa: CASSLEGAGANVLTF
d_gene: .; j_gene: TRBJ1-1; v_gene: TRBV6-6; abundance: few; CDR3nt: TGTGCCATTGGACAGCGGAGGACTGAAGCTTTCTTT; CDR3aa: CAIGQRRTEAFF
d_gene: TRBD2; j_gene: TRBJ2-3; v_gene: TRBV6-5; abundance: many; CDR3nt: TGTGCCAGCAGTTATTCTTGGCTAGCGGTTAGCACAGATACGCAGTATTTT; CDR3aa: CASSYSWLAVSTDTQYF
d_gene: .; j_gene: TRBJ2-3; v_gene: TRBV7-8; abundance: few; CDR3nt: TGTGCCAGCAGCTCAGAGGGGCTAGCTTTTGCAGATACGCAGTATTTT; CDR3aa: CASSSEGLAFADTQYF
d_gene: .; j_gene: TRBJ2-3; v_gene: TRBV29-1; abundance: .; CDR3nt: TGCAGCGTTGAAGGTACAGAAGACGGAAGCACAGATACGCAGTATTTT; CDR3aa: CSVEGTEDGSTDTQYF
d_gene: TRBD1; j_gene: TRBJ1-2; v_gene: TRBV5-1; abundance: few; CDR3nt: TGCGCCAGCAGCGCTACCGGGACAGGGAACGGCTACACCTTC; CDR3aa: CASSATGTGNGYTF
d_gene: .; j_gene: TRBJ1-1; v_gene: TRBV12-3/TRBV12-4; abundance: few; CDR3nt: TGTGCCAGCAGTCCTACCGGGAGGTCCACTGAAGCTTTCTTT; CDR3aa: CASSPTGRSTEAFF
d_gene: TRBD2; j_gene: TRBJ2-3; v_gene: TRBV4-3; abundance: .; CDR3nt: TGCGCCAGCAGCCAAATACTAGCGGGAGCGGATACGCAGTATTTT; CDR3aa: CASSQILAGADTQYF
d_gene: .; j_gene: TRBJ1-6; v_gene: TRBV27; abundance: .; CDR3nt: TGTGCCAGCAGTTTTGTGGGCAGACCCCTCCACTTT; CDR3aa: CASSFVGRPLHF
d_gene: TRBD1; j_gene: TRBJ1-5; v_gene: TRBV5-1; abundance: .; CDR3nt: TGCGCCAGCAGCTTGTCCTCAGGGGGTGGCAATCAGCCCCAGCATTTT; CDR3aa: CASSLSSGGGNQPQHF
d_gene: .; j_gene: TRBJ1-2; v_gene: TRBV20-1; abundance: few; CDR3nt: TGCAGTGCTAGGCGGGAGAATGGCTACACCTTC; CDR3aa: CSARRENGYTF
d_gene: TRBD1; j_gene: TRBJ1-2; v_gene: TRBV7-9; abundance: few; CDR3nt: TGTGCCAGCAGCTCATCCGGCGAGACAGGGGGAACGAATGGCTACACCTTC; CDR3aa: CASSSSGETGGTNGYTF
d_gene: TRBD2; j_gene: TRBJ2-3; v_gene: TRBV11-2; abundance: .; CDR3nt: TGTGCCAGCAGCTTAGATAGCCTAGCGGGGACCTTCCTCCCAGATACGCAGTATTTT; CDR3aa: CASSLDSLAGTFLPDTQYF
d_gene: TRBD2; j_gene: TRBJ2-3; v_gene: TRBV4-1; abundance: few; CDR3nt: TGCGCCAGCAGCCAAGTCGCCGGGACTAGCGGAGATACGCAGTATTTT; CDR3aa: CASSQVAGTSGDTQYF
d_gene: .; j_gene: TRBJ1-1; v_gene: TRBV5-4; abundance: .; CDR3nt: TGTGCCAGCAGCTTGGACTTGGCCAGGGGTTCTCGGAGGTACACTGAAGCTTTCTTT; CDR3aa: CASSLDLARGSRRYTEAFF
d_gene: .; j_gene: TRBJ2-3; v_gene: TRBV7-9; abundance: .; CDR3nt: TGTGCCAGCAGCCCGGACTTATGGGCGGATACGCAGTATTTT; CDR3aa: CASSPDLWADTQYF
d_gene: .; j_gene: TRBJ2-7; v_gene: TRBV7-9; abundance: few; CDR3nt: TGTGCCAGCAGCTTAGCCCTACTGCGGGACTCAACGCTGTACGAGCAGTACTTC; CDR3aa: CASSLALLRDSTLYEQYF
d_gene: .; j_gene: TRBJ1-2; v_gene: TRBV29-1; abundance: .; CDR3nt: TGCACCCTGAGGGGGGCTGGGGGCTACACCTTC; CDR3aa: CTLRGAGGYTF
d_gene: .; j_gene: TRBJ1-2; v_gene: TRBV20-1; abundance: few; CDR3nt: TGCAGTGCTCCTAGACAGGACGCAGGCTACACCTTC; CDR3aa: CSAPRQDAGYTF
d_gene: .; j_gene: TRBJ2-1; v_gene: TRBV5-1; abundance: .; CDR3nt: TGCGCCAGCAGCTTGGAGTCCTATGAGCAGTTCTTC; CDR3aa: CASSLESYEQFF
d_gene: .; j_gene: TRBJ2-7; v_gene: TRBV5-5; abundance: few; CDR3nt: TGTGCCAGCAGCCCGATTGGGGGCGATAGTTCCTACGAGCAGTACTTC; CDR3aa: CASSPIGGDSSYEQYF
d_gene: TRBD1; j_gene: TRBJ2-2; v_gene: TRBV6-2/TRBV6-3; abundance: few; CDR3nt: TGTGCCAGCAGTTACCTCAGGGGGCTGGAGGAGCTGTTTTTT; CDR3aa: CASSYLRGLEELFF
d_gene: .; j_gene: TRBJ2-4; v_gene: TRBV29-1; abundance: few; CDR3nt: TGCAGCGCCTCCGGAGGGCTGGGAGCCAAAAACATTCAGTACTTC; CDR3aa: CSASGGLGAKNIQYF
d_gene: .; j_gene: TRBJ1-1; v_gene: TRBV5-1; abundance: few; CDR3nt: TGCGCCAGCAGCGACGGACAAGGGGGAAACACTGAAGCTTTCTTT; CDR3aa: CASSDGQGGNTEAFF
d_gene: .; j_gene: TRBJ2-1; v_gene: TRBV6-4; abundance: once; CDR3nt: TGTGCCAGCAGTGACTCGTGGACCAACAATGAGCAGTTCTTC; CDR3aa: CASSDSWTNNEQFF
d_gene: .; j_gene: TRBJ1-6; v_gene: TRBV27; abundance: .; CDR3nt: TGTGCCAGCAGTACTTCTGGGTCACCCCTCCACTTT; CDR3aa: CASSTSGSPLHF
d_gene: .; j_gene: TRBJ2-7; v_gene: TRBV7-9; abundance: .; CDR3nt: TGTGCCAGCAGCTTGAAGGGGGACTACGAGCAGTACTTC; CDR3aa: CASSLKGDYEQYF
d_gene: .; j_gene: TRBJ2-7; v_gene: TRBV5-1; abundance: few; CDR3nt: TGCGCCAGCAGCTCGGGCAACCCCTACGAGCAGTACTTC; CDR3aa: CASSSGNPYEQYF
d_gene: TRBD2; j_gene: TRBJ2-7; v_gene: TRBV3-1; abundance: .; CDR3nt: TGTGCCAGCAGCCAAGAAACCGCGTCTTGGCGGGAGGGCCCCACCTACGAGCAGTACTTC; CDR3aa: CASSQETASWREGPTYEQYF
d_gene: .; j_gene: TRBJ1-2; v_gene: TRBV7-3; abundance: .; CDR3nt: TGTGCCAGCAGCAACAGCTCCGGGGGAAGATTGGGCTATGGCTACACCTTC; CDR3aa: CASSNSSGGRLGYGYTF
d_gene: .; j_gene: TRBJ2-3; v_gene: TRBV5-1; abundance: .; CDR3nt: TGCGCCAGCAGCTTATCAAAAGATACGCAGTATTTT; CDR3aa: CASSLSKDTQYF
d_gene: .; j_gene: TRBJ2-7; v_gene: TRBV7-2; abundance: .; CDR3nt: TGTGCCAGCAGCTCCGGAACGAGCGAGTACTTC; CDR3aa: CASSSGTSEYF
d_gene: TRBD2; j_gene: TRBJ2-3; v_gene: TRBV6-5; abundance: few; CDR3nt: TGTGCCAGCAGTTACCGGGAGCGGGAGACGCAGTATTTT; CDR3aa: CASSYRERETQYF
d_gene: .; j_gene: TRBJ1-1; v_gene: TRBV7-9; abundance: many; CDR3nt: TGTGCCAGCAGCTTAGAGGGACTGAACACTGAAGCTTTCTTT; CDR3aa: CASSLEGLNTEAFF
d_gene: TRBD2; j_gene: TRBJ2-3; v_gene: TRBV18; abundance: .; CDR3nt: TGTGCCAGCTCACCCGGACTAGCGAGTAGCACAGATACGCAGTATTTT; CDR3aa: CASSPGLASSTDTQYF
d_gene: TRBD2; j_gene: TRBJ2-7; v_gene: TRBV29-1; abundance: .; CDR3nt: TGCAGCGTCCTGATGGGTGAGCGGGAGTGGGAGCAGTACTTC; CDR3aa: CSVLMGEREWEQYF
d_gene: TRBD1; j_gene: TRBJ2-3; v_gene: TRBV4-3; abundance: few; CDR3nt: TGCGCCAGCAGCCAAGAGACAGGGTCTACGCAGTATTTT; CDR3aa: CASSQETGSTQYF
d_gene: TRBD1; j_gene: TRBJ2-7; v_gene: TRBV7-9; abundance: once; CDR3nt: TGTGCCAGCAGCTACTGGACAGGGATGCACGAGCAGTACTTC; CDR3aa: CASSYWTGMHEQYF
d_gene: TRBD2; j_gene: TRBJ2-3; v_gene: TRBV5-1; abundance: .; CDR3nt: TGCGCCAGCAGCTCCCTCCCTAGCGGGGGGGTTACAGATACGCAGTATTTT; CDR3aa: CASSSLPSGGVTDTQYF
d_gene: .; j_gene: TRBJ2-7; v_gene: TRBV12-3/TRBV12-4; abundance: many; CDR3nt: TGTGCCAGCAGACTCCGGGACGCAGGGCAGTACTTC; CDR3aa: CASRLRDAGQYF
d_gene: .; j_gene: TRBJ1-6; v_gene: TRBV13; abundance: .; CDR3nt: TGTGCCAGCAGCTTCTACAGGATTAATTCACCCCTCCACTTT; CDR3aa: CASSFYRINSPLHF
d_gene: .; j_gene: TRBJ2-5; v_gene: TRBV21-1; abundance: few; CDR3nt: TGTGCCAGCAGCAAAGCAGCAGGGGCGACGGAGACCCAGTACTTC; CDR3aa: CASSKAAGATETQYF
d_gene: .; j_gene: TRBJ1-1; v_gene: TRBV15; abundance: .; CDR3nt: TGTGCCACCAGCAGGCCCCGACAGAATGAAGCTTTCTTT; CDR3aa: CATSRPRQNEAFF
d_gene: TRBD1; j_gene: TRBJ2-3; v_gene: TRBV12-3/TRBV12-4; abundance: .; CDR3nt: TGTGCCAGCAGTTCCCAGGGGGCGCCGGACACAGATACGCAGTATTTT; CDR3aa: CASSSQGAPDTDTQYF